Below are 14 T cell receptor beta chains sequenced from a single sample in a study of shared clonotypes between healthy human individuals. Some clones are missing from TCRdb's copy, which holds only in-frame ones; the method was immunoSEQ multiplex PCR. The repertoire consists of some 1.5 million clones, with 95% to 99% occurring once and the leading ten covering approximately 0.44%. Input material: naive CD4+ T cells sorted from blood. As to subset: CD45RA+ positively selected. The source is a man aged 25 to 40 in good health.

The chain carries TRBV9 and TRBJ2-5, with TRBD2 matching over 9 bases. CDR1 and CDR2 from the germline V gene are SGDLS and YYNGEE. J lost 5 bases, V lost 4 bases, and 9 bases had no gene match. The CDR3 runs 15 residues. CDR3 protein: CASSPRREGGETQYF. The CDR3 bases are TGTGCCAGCAGCCCCCGGCGGGAGGGAGGGGAGACCCAGTACTTC.

J is TRBJ2-3 and V is TRBV7-6; 8 bases are shared with TRBD1. Trimming removed 1 base from V and 4 bases from J; junction bases left unmatched: 16. Germline CDR1 SGHVS, CDR2 FNYEAQ. This CDR3 is 19 amino acids long. Written as DNA, the CDR3 is TGTGCCAGCAGCTTAGGCTCTGCGGGCCAGGGGGCGCTCCCAGATACGCAGTATTTT. Its translation is CASSLGSAGQGALPDTQYF. Using reference TRBV7-6 and TRBJ2-3 for the parts outside the CDR3, the full variable domain is GAGVSQSPRYKVTKRGQDVALRCDPISGHVSLYWYRQALGQGPEFLTYFNYEAQQDKSGLPNDRFSAERPEGSISTLTIQRTEQRDSAMYRCASSLGSAGQGALPDTQYFGPGTRLTVL.

V is TRBV11-2 and J is TRBJ1-2, with 7 bases aligning to TRBD1. The ends lost 5 bases at V and 7 bases at J; junction bases unmatched: 4. CDR1 SGHAT and CDR2 FQNNGV come from the germline V gene. The CDR3 has 12 residues. The CDR3 loop is CASSLQGVGYTF. The CDR3, as DNA: TGTGCCAGCAGCCTGCAGGGGGTTGGCTACACCTTC.

The chain joins TRBV6-5 to TRBJ1-1, with D perhaps TRBD1 (5 bases). V was cut by 4 bases and J by 7 bases, with 13 bases left in between. The CDR3 is 13 amino acids. The germline CDR1 and CDR2 sequences are MNHEY and SVGAGI. CDR3 bases: TGTGCCAGCAGTTCCCGACGGGGGAATGAAGCTTTCTTT. It translates to CASSSRRGNEAFF.

The V gene is TRBV28, the J gene TRBJ1-1; D uncertain. The V gene's germline CDR1 is MDHEN and CDR2 SYDVKM. The CDR3 sequence is 17 residues long. V shed 5 bases and J shed 0 bases, with 19 bases lying between them. The CDR3 loop is CASSPSPVFYMNTEAFF. CDR3 DNA: TGTGCCAGCAGTCCCTCTCCGGTTTTCTACATGAACACTGAAGCTTTCTTT.

This chain joins TRBV5-1 and TRBJ1-2, with 8 bases matching TRBD1. The CDR3 has 14 residues. V shed 3 bases and J 5 bases; nucleotides not matched to a gene: 6. The V gene's germline CDR1 is SGHRS and CDR2 YFSETQ. The CDR3 DNA follows: TGCGCCAGCAGCTCAGGGACAGGCGATTATGGCTACACCTTC. This gives the protein CASSSGTGDYGYTF.

The genes are TRBV9 and TRBJ2-1; no reliable D call. Trimming took off 0 bases at V and 9 bases at J, with 19 bases between the two ends. The CDR3 totals 16 residues. Germline-derived CDR1 and CDR2 are SGDLS and YYNGEE. CDR3: CASSVDGALSPREQFF. Here the CDR3 DNA reads TGTGCCAGCAGCGTAGACGGTGCCTTAAGCCCGCGTGAGCAGTTCTTC.

This chain joins TRBV19 and TRBJ2-3; a possible D gene is TRBD2 (6 bases). Per the germline V gene, CDR1 is LNHDA and CDR2 is SQIVND (reference sequence). V lost 5 bases to trimming and J lost 2 bases, with 14 bases between them. This CDR3 is 15 amino acids long. CDR3 loop: CASSPRDSLTDTQYF. CDR3 DNA: TGTGCCAGTAGTCCTCGGGACTCACTCACAGATACGCAGTATTTT.

J is TRBJ2-4 and V is TRBV29-1, with 7 bases aligning to TRBD1. V dropped 5 bases and J dropped 5; count of bases not matched to a gene: 0. The length of the CDR3 is 11 residues. CDR1 and CDR2 (germline): SQVTM, ANQGSEA. The CDR3, as DNA: TGCAGCGTTACAGGGGAAAACATTCAGTACTTC. This codes for CSVTGENIQYF.

This sequence joins TRBV9 and TRBJ2-6; the D gene is possibly TRBD1 (6 bases). The germline V gene has CDR1 SGDLS and CDR2 YYNGEE. The CDR3 is made up of 18 amino acids. Trimming took off 3 bases at V and 2 bases at J, with 18 bases between the two ends. CDR3 nucleotide sequence: TGTGCCAGCAGCGCCACGGACAGCTCCGGCGCTGGGGCCAACGTCCTGACTTTC. Amino acid sequence: CASSATDSSGAGANVLTF.

This clone appeared once. The chain has TRBV28 and TRBJ2-7; 7 positions agree with TRBD1. This CDR3 has 11 residues. J was trimmed by 9 bases and V by 10 bases; bases with no gene match: 9. Per germline, CDR1 MDHEN and CDR2 SYDVKM. CDR3 nucleotide sequence: TGTGCCACCAACACGGACAGGCGGCAGTACTTC. Its protein is CATNTDRRQYF. Complete variable domain (other parts from reference TRBV28 and TRBJ2-7): DVKVTQSSRYLVKRTGEKVFLECVQDMDHENMFWYRQDPGLGLRLIYFSYDVKMKEKGDIPEGYSVSREKKERFSLILESASTNQTSMYLCATNTDRRQYFGPGTRLTVT.

The chain combines TRBV7-9 with TRBJ2-3; 9 bases line up with TRBD2. Per the germline V gene, CDR1 is SEHNR and CDR2 is FQNEAQ (reference sequence). V shed 0 bases, J shed 6 bases, and the junction held 10 bases outside the gene matches. This CDR3 is 17 amino acids long. CDR3 protein: CASSLALGGRGMDTQYF. Written as DNA, the CDR3 is TGTGCCAGCAGCTTAGCCCTTGGCGGGAGGGGGATGGATACGCAGTATTTT.

The CDR3 nucleotides read TGCGCCAGCAGCTTGGGGCGGGGGCTAGGCCACCGTTTCACAGATACGCAGTATTTT. This sequence encodes CASSLGRGLGHRFTDTQYF. The chain employs TRBV5-1 and TRBJ2-3; possibly TRBD2 for D (7 bases). Germline loops: CDR1 SGHRS, CDR2 YFSETQ. Trimming pared 0 bases from V and 2 bases from J, leaving 22 bases between. The CDR3 is made up of 19 amino acids.

This clone has only one observation. The CDR3 DNA sequence: TGTGCCAGCAGCGTCGGGACTCACTACACAGATACGCAGTATTTT. Translating it yields CASSVGTHYTDTQYF. This chain uses TRBV9 with TRBJ2-3, with D perhaps matching TRBD2 (6 bases). The CDR3 length is 15 residues. Trimming removed 2 bases from V and 2 bases from J, with 12 bases in between. Germline V gene lookup returns CDR1 SGDLS and CDR2 YYNGEE.